Shown below are 18 T cell receptor beta chains from a single sample sequenced in a study of low-dose radiotherapy and immunotherapy resistance in tumors (dated by TCRdb to about 2022). The sequencer was an Illumina HiSeq 2500. Superscript III and a set of TRAV- and TRBV-specific primers were used to synthesize first-strand cDNA, so that both TCRalpha and TCRbeta chains were covered. A roughly 19-cycle PCR with Phusion amplified the TCRs, pairing a constant-region primer with the adapter that was attached to the V primers. The public reads were run again by TCRdb, first through fastp at Q25 and then through MiXCR, and only productive beta chains were kept. Rows with one shared CDR3 protein collapse into an entry with the most common genes and DNA. The sample yields 100,000 or so distinct CDR3 sequences; roughly 20% were counted once. Approximately 4% of the sample is in the top ten clones. This sample's time point label indicates: after trial treatment. Explained via the paper, the treatment or condition label denotes: LDRT plus nivolumab, ipilimumab, low-dose cyclophosphamide and aspirin (RACIN trial).

The source material was PBMCs, sampled after low-dose radiotherapy plus immunotherapy. These receptor sequences come from a male donor with prostate cancer.

The chain couples TRBV6-2 or TRBV6-3 to TRBJ1-2; D might be TRBD1 (5 bases). V lost 6 bases and J lost 0, with 5 bases in between. The CDR3 extends over 12 amino acids. Germline CDR1 and CDR2: MNHEY and SVGEGT. The CDR3 coding sequence is TGTGCCAGCAGGACAGCTAACTATGGCTACACCTTC. The encoded protein is CASRTANYGYTF.

Of note for this clonotype: A single base separates this from a much larger clone, so it may be a read error. This chain connects TRBV10-1 to TRBJ2-7, with 8 nucleotides matching TRBD2. The CDR3 covers 17 residues. Germline CDR1 and CDR2: WNHNN and SYGVQD (reference sequence). V was pared by 1 base and J by 7 bases, with 15 bases of the junction left unmatched. The CDR3 coding sequence is TGCGCCAGCAGTGAGTATCGGGGGGGTAGGACCTACAATGAGCAGTACTTC. Its translation is CASSEYRGGRTYNEQYF.

The table lists this clonotype with many counts. DNA for the CDR3: TGCAGCGTTAATATGAGACCGAACTCTGGGGCCAACGTCCTGACTTTC. Translated, it gives CSVNMRPNSGANVLTF. The chain uses TRBV29-1 and TRBJ2-6; D unresolved. This CDR3 is built from 16 residues. Trimming stripped 5 bases from V and 0 bases from J, with 14 bases between. Germline V gene sequence: CDR1 SQVTM, CDR2 ANQGSEA.

This clonotype has a count of ten or more. The chain couples TRBV27 to TRBJ2-1; 10 bases line up with TRBD2. V trimming: 8 bases; J trimming: 5 bases; junction bases outside the gene matches: 12. The length of the CDR3 is 16 residues. Germline lookup yields CDR1 MNHEY and CDR2 SMNVEV (reference sequence). The CDR3 is CASHSITSGAHNEQFF. The CDR3 DNA is TGTGCCAGCCACTCAATTACTAGCGGGGCACACAATGAGCAGTTCTTC.

This clonotype occurred many times. The V gene is TRBV11-2, the J gene TRBJ2-5, with TRBD1 identical over 11 bases. CDR1 is SGHAT and CDR2 is FQNNGV in the germline V gene. With 5 bases clipped from V and 2 bases from J, the junction kept 7 bases outside the gene matches. CDR3 length: 16 residues. CDR3 in amino acids: CASSRRDRGRQETQYF. CDR3 nucleotide sequence: TGTGCCAGCAGCCGACGGGACAGGGGGAGGCAAGAGACCCAGTACTTC.

This clonotype was seen at least ten times. This chain connects TRBV24-1 to TRBJ2-5, with 7 positions matching TRBD2. The length of the CDR3 is 13 residues. V shed 4 bases and J 2 bases; nucleotides not matched to a gene: 0. Germline V gene data show CDR1 as KGHDR and CDR2 as SFDVKD. The DNA for the CDR3 is TGTGCCACCAGTGACGGGGGGCAAGAGACCCAGTACTTC. Amino acids: CATSDGGQETQYF.

As to this clonotype: A far larger clone is one base from this, pointing to a likely read error. The chain has TRBV13 and TRBJ2-1; TRBD1 aligns across 9 bases. Per the germline V gene, CDR1 is PRHDT and CDR2 is FYEKMQ (reference sequence). V lost 5 bases, J lost 8 bases, and 7 bases stayed unmatched. This CDR3 has 14 amino acids. The CDR3 reads CASSRNRGRDEQFF. Here the CDR3 DNA reads TGTGCCAGCAGCCGGAACAGGGGGCGCGATGAGCAGTTCTTC.

The chain couples TRBV12-3 or TRBV12-4 to TRBJ1-5; the match to TRBD1 covers 7 bases. With 5 bases clipped from V and 2 bases from J, the junction kept 6 bases outside the gene matches. This CDR3 is built from 15 residues. CDR3 bases: TGTGCCAGCAGTACACGGGACAGTCGCAATCAGCCCCAGCATTTT. It translates to CASSTRDSRNQPQHF.

This clonotype came up many times. The chain couples TRBV20-1 to TRBJ2-2; D perhaps matches TRBD2 (7 bases). Between the trimmed V and J ends, which lost 1 base and 6 bases, there was a span of 18 bases. This CDR3 has 16 amino acids. Germline-derived CDR1 and CDR2 are DFQATT and SNEGSKA (reference sequence). CDR3 protein: CSARVLGGARPGELFF. In nucleotides, the CDR3 is TGCAGTGCTAGAGTCCTTGGGGGGGCGCGTCCCGGGGAGCTGTTTTTT.

In its sample, this clonotype was seen many times. This sequence joins TRBV19 and TRBJ1-6; D gene ambiguous. The CDR3 is 15 amino acids. V lost 3 bases to trimming and J lost 7 bases, with 13 bases between them. Germline V gene sequence: CDR1 LNHDA, CDR2 SQIVND (reference sequence). CDR3 sequence reads: CASSIYRGRNSPLHF. CDR3 DNA sequence: TGTGCCAGTAGTATCTATCGGGGTCGAAATTCACCCCTCCACTTT.

This clonotype occurred many times. The gene calls are TRBV12-3 or TRBV12-4 and TRBJ1-3; 9 bases align to TRBD1. The CDR3 spans 14 residues. Trimming at V came to 6 bases and at J to 1 base, leaving 1 base not matched to a gene. The chain's CDR3 is CASRGTGSGNTIYF. The CDR3 DNA reads TGTGCCAGCAGGGGGACAGGGTCTGGAAACACCATATATTTT.

The sample holds a few counts of this clonotype. The DNA is left out, because the CDR3 cannot be placed on it with certainty; the CDR3 is given as TCRdb lists it. The rearrangement uses TRBV20-1 and TRBJ1-4. In germline, CDR1 is DFQATT, CDR2 SNEGSKA (reference sequence). The CDR3 length is 12 residues, termini included. The CDR3 spells CSASQAEKLFFF.

This clonotype has a count of ten or more. The CDR3 coding sequence is TGTGCCAGCAGCCGAATGACTAGCGGGGGCTTGGGGGATACGCAGTATTTT. This encodes CASSRMTSGGLGDTQYF. The genes are TRBV3-1 and TRBJ2-3, with 12 positions matching TRBD2. The CDR3 loop spans 17 amino acids. Trimming removed 4 bases from V and 6 bases from J; junction bases left unmatched: 11. Germline V gene lookup returns CDR1 LGHDT and CDR2 YNNKEL (reference sequence).

Ten or more counts support this clonotype. This chain connects TRBV11-2 to TRBJ1-1, with D possibly being TRBD1 (5 bases). Germline V gene lookup returns CDR1 SGHAT and CDR2 FQNNGV. This CDR3 is built from 15 residues. Trimming left V 3 bases short and J 0 bases short, with 11 bases between. The CDR3 DNA is TGTGCCAGCAGCTTCCCAGGGAACATGAACACTGAAGCTTTCTTT. Protein: CASSFPGNMNTEAFF.

At least ten counts were recorded for this clonotype. The V gene is TRBV7-2, the J gene TRBJ2-5, with 11 bases aligning to TRBD2. The length of the CDR3 is 17 residues. Trimming cost V 5 bases and J 0 bases; bases outside gene matches: 8. Germline loops: CDR1 SGHTA, CDR2 FQGNSA. The CDR3 DNA sequence: TGTGCCAGCAGCAATCTACGACTAGCGGGGAACCAAGAGACCCAGTACTTC. It specifies CASSNLRLAGNQETQYF.

This clonotype was counted at least ten times. The chain couples TRBV5-1 to TRBJ2-3; 13 bases are a match to TRBD2. The germline CDR1 and CDR2 sequences are SGHRS and YFSETQ. V shed 4 bases and J 4 bases; nucleotides not matched to a gene: 12. The CDR3 loop spans 18 amino acids. CDR3 in amino acids: CASSAGRGTSGVPDTQYF. CDR3 in DNA: TGCGCCAGCAGCGCTGGGAGAGGGACTAGCGGGGTCCCAGATACGCAGTATTTT.

The rearrangement links TRBV15 to TRBJ2-3, with no clear D. Germline loops: CDR1 LNHNV, CDR2 YYDKDF (reference sequence). The CDR3 covers 15 residues. The V and J ends lost 1 base and 4 bases respectively, with 12 bases between them. The CDR3 DNA sequence: TGTGCCACCAGCAGAGCGGATCAGCCCGCAGATACGCAGTATTTT. Translated, it gives CATSRADQPADTQYF.

This clonotype was counted many times. V gene TRBV7-9 combines with J gene TRBJ2-3; 9 bases line up with TRBD1. CDR1 is SEHNR and CDR2 is FQNEAQ in the germline V gene (reference sequence). This CDR3 contains 15 residues. The V gene end was trimmed by 5 bases and the J gene end by 2 bases; junction bases not matched to a gene: 5. The CDR3, as DNA: TGTGCCAGCAGCCTGGGACAGGGTGCCACAGATACGCAGTATTTT. This codes for CASSLGQGATDTQYF.